Below, 2 T cell receptor beta chains from the same sample are listed, as sequenced in a study of blood T cell repertoires in COVID-19 (dated by TCRdb to about 2020). Libraries were made using the immunoSEQ multiplex PCR assay. TCRdb mirrors the immuneACCESS table, restricted to in-frame sequences. Some clones are absent from its copies; in checked studies, under half trace to an unresolved V gene, and the reason for the others is unknown. In this sample the table shows about 73,000 clones, roughly 80% of which occur a single time. The ten largest make up under 3% of the sample. The sample comprised peripheral blood. All receptors come from a man aged 70-80 years with COVID-19, enrolled during active disease.

The rearrangement uses TRBV6-5 and TRBJ2-1, with 10 bases that match TRBD2. V shed 6 bases, J shed 4 bases, and the junction held 6 bases outside the gene matches. This CDR3 region has 15 residues. In germline, CDR1 is MNHEY, CDR2 SVGAGI. CDR3 nucleotide sequence: TGTGCCAGCAGCTTAGCGGGAGGCATATACAATGAGCAGTTCTTC. As protein: CASSLAGGIYNEQFF.

Only a few counts were recorded for this clone. This chain links TRBV7-6 with TRBJ1-2; no reliable D call. The CDR3 runs 14 residues. Trimming shortened V by 2 bases and J by 7 bases, and 14 bases separated the two germline ends. CDR1 and CDR2 (germline): SGHVS, FNYEAQ. The chain's CDR3 is CASSLSDTSGGYTF. Here the CDR3 DNA reads TGTGCCAGCAGCTTAAGTGACACCTCAGGTGGCTACACCTTC.